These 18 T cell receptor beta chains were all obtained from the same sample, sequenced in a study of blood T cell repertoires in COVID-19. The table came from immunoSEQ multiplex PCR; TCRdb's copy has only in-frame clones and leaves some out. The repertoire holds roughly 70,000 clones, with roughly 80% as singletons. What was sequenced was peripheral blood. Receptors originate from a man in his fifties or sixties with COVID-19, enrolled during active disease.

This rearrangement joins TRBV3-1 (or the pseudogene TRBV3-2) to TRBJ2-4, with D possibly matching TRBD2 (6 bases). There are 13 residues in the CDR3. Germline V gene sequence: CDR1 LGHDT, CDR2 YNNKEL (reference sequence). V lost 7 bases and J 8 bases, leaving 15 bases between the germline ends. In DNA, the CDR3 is TGTGCCAGCACCCGCGATAGCGGAGACATTCAGTACTTC. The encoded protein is CASTRDSGDIQYF.

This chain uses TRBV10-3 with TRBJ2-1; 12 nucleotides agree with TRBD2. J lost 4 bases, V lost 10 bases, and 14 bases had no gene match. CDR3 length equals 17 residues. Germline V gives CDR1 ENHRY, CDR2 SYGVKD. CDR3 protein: CATRALGTSGRYNEQFF. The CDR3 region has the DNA TGTGCCACACGGGCCTTGGGGACTAGCGGGCGGTACAATGAGCAGTTCTTC.

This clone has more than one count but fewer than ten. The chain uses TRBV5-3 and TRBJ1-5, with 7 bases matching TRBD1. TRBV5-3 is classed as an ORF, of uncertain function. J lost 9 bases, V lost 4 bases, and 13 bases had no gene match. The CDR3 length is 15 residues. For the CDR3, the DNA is TGTGCCAGAAGCCCGATCCAGGGGGGCGCACGGCCCCAGCATTTT. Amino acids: CARSPIQGGARPQHF.

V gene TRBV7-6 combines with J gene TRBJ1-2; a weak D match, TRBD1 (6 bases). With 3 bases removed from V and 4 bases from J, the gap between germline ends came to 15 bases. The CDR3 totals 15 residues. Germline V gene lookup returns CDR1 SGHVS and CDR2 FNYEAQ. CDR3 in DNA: TGTGCCAGCAGCTTGGTGGCGCAGGGGCCCTATGGCTACACCTTC. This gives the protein CASSLVAQGPYGYTF.

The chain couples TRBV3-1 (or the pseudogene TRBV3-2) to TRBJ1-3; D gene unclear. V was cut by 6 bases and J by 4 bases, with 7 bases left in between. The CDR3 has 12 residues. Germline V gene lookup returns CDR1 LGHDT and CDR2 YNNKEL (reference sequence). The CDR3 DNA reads TGTGCCAGCAGTCTAAAGGGAAACACCATATATTTT. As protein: CASSLKGNTIYF.

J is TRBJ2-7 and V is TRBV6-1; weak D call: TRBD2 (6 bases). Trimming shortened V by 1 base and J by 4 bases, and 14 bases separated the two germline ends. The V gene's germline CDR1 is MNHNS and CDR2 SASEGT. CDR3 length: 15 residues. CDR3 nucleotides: TGTGCCAGCAGTGAAGGGAGTGCGGGATGGTACGAGCAGTACTTC. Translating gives CASSEGSAGWYEQYF.

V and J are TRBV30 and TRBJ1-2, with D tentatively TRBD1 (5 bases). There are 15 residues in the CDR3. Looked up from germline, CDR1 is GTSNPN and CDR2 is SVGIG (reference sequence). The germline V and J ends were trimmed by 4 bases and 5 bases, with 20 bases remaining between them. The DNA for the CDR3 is TGTGCCTGGACCTCTCCCGGGGGAATTGGATATGGCTACACCTTC. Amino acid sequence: CAWTSPGGIGYGYTF.

CDR3 nucleotide sequence: TGTGCCAGCAGCCGAGTAGACAGGGGGCAAACTGAAGCTTTCTTT. As protein: CASSRVDRGQTEAFF. The V and J genes are TRBV14 and TRBJ1-1; 10 bases fit TRBD1. Germline CDR1 reads SGHDN; CDR2 reads FVKESK. Unmatched junction bases numbered 7, after V lost 4 bases and J lost 5 bases. The CDR3 runs to 15 residues.

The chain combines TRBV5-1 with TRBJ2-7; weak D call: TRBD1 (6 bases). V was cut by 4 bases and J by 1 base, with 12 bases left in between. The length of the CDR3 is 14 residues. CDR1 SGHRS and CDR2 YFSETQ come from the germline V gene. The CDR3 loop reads CASSTDQGSYEQYF. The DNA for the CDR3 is TGCGCCAGCAGCACGGACCAGGGGTCCTACGAGCAGTACTTC.

The CDR3 spells CATLARSLKTFF. In DNA, the CDR3 is TGTGCCACCCTCGCCCGGTCCCTTAAGACTTTCTTT. This chain joins TRBV28 and TRBJ1-1; D call uncertain. The CDR3 is 12 amino acids. Trimming stripped 10 bases from V and 12 bases from J, with 21 bases between. Germline-derived CDR1 and CDR2 are MDHEN and SYDVKM. The full variable domain, completed using reference TRBV28 and TRBJ1-1, is DVKVTQSSRYLVKRTGEKVFLECVQDMDHENMFWYRQDPGLGLRLIYFSYDVKMKEKGDIPEGYSVSREKKERFSLILESASTNQTSMYLCATLARSLKTFFGQGTRLTVV.

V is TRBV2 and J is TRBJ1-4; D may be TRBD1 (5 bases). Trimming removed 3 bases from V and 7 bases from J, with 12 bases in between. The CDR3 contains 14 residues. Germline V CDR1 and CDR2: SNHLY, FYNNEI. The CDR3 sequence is CASSERSGGEKLFF. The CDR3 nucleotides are TGTGCCAGCAGTGAGCGTTCGGGGGGTGAAAAACTGTTTTTT.

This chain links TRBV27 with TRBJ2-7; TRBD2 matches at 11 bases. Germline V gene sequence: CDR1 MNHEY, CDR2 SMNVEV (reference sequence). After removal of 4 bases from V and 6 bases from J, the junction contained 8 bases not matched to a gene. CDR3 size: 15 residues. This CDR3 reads CASSSLAGGSSEQYF. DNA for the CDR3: TGTGCCAGCAGTTCATTAGCGGGAGGGTCCAGCGAGCAGTACTTC.

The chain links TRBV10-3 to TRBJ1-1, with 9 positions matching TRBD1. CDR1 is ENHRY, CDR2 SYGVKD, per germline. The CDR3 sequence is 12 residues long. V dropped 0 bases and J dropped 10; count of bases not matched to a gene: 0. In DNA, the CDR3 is TGTGCCATCAGTGAGTCGACAGGGGGAGCTTTCTTT. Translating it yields CAISESTGGAFF.

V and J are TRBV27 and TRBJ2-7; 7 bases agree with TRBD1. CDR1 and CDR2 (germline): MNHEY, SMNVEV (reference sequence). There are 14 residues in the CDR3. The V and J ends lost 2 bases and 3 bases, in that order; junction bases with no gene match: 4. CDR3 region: CASSLSRDSYEQYF. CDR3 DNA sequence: TGTGCCAGCAGTTTAAGTCGGGACAGCTACGAGCAGTACTTC.

As DNA, the CDR3 is TGCAGTGCTAGTTCCCGGACAGGGGTCGGGAATACGCAGTATTTT. Encoded protein: CSASSRTGVGNTQYF. The rearrangement links TRBV20-1 to TRBJ2-3; 9 bases align to TRBD1. Germline V gene lookup returns CDR1 DFQATT and CDR2 SNEGSKA (reference sequence). V lost 3 bases to trimming and J lost 7 bases; unmatched junction nucleotides: 11. The CDR3 runs 15 residues.

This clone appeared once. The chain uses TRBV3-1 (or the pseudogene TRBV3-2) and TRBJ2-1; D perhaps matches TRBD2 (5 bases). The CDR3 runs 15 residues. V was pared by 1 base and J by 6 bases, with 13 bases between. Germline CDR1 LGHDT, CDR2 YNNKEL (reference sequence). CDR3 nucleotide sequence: TGTGCCAGCAGCCAAGTTCTATTGAGGGCCAATGAGCAGTTCTTC. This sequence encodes CASSQVLLRANEQFF.

CDR3 DNA sequence: TGTGCCAGTAGTGCTACAGGTTTGACAGATACGCAGTATTTT. Translated: CASSATGLTDTQYF. The V call is TRBV19, the J call TRBJ2-3; perhaps TRBD1 as D (5 bases). Germline V CDR1 and CDR2: LNHDA, SQIVND (reference sequence). The CDR3 is 14 amino acids. Trimming removed 5 bases at V and 3 bases at J, with 12 bases between.

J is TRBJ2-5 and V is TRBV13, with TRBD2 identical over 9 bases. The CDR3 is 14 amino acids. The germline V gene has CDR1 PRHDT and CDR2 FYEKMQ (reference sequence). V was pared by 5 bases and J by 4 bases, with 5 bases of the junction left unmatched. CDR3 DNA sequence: TGTGCCAGCAGCGCCGGACTAGCGTTAGAGACCCAGTACTTC. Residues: CASSAGLALETQYF.